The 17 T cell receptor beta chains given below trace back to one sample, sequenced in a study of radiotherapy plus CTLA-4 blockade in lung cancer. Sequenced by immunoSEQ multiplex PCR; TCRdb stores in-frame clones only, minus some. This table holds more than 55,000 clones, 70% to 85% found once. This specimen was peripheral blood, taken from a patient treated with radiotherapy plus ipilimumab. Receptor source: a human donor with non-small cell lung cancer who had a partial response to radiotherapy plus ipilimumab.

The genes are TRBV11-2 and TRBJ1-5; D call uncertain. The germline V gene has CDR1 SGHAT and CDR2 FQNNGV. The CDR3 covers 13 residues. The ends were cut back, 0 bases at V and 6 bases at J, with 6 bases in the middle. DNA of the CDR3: TGTGCCAGCAGCTTAGAAGCGACTCAGCCCCAGCATTTT. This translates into CASSLEATQPQHF.

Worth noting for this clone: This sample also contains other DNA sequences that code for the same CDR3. The CDR3 sequence: CASSYEEGVGGTQYF. CDR3 coding DNA: TGTGCCAGCAGTTACGAGGAAGGGGTGGGAGGTACGCAGTATTTT. The rearrangement uses TRBV6-5 and TRBJ2-3, with D perhaps TRBD2 (6 bases). CDR3 length: 15 amino acids. Trimming removed 2 bases from V and 8 bases from J, with 17 bases in between. Germline lookup yields CDR1 MNHEY and CDR2 SVGAGI.

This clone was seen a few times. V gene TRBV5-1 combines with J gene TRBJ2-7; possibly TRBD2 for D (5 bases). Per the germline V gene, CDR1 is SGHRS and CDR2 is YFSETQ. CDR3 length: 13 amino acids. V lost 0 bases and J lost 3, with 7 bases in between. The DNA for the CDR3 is TGCGCCAGCAGCTTGGCGGGGATCTACGAGCAGTACTTC. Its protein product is CASSLAGIYEQYF.

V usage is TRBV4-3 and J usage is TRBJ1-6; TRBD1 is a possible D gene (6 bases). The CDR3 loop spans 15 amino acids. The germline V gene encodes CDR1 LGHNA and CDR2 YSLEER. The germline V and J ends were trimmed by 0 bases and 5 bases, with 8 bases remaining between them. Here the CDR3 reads CASSQEDRHNSPLHF. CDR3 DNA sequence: TGCGCCAGCAGCCAAGAGGACAGACATAATTCACCCCTCCACTTT.

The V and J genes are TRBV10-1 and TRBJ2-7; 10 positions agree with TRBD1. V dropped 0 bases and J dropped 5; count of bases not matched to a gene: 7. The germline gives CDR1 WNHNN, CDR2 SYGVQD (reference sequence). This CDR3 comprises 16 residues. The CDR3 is CASSESRDRGRDEQYF. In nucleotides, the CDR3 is TGCGCCAGCAGTGAGTCGAGGGACAGGGGCAGGGACGAGCAGTACTTC.

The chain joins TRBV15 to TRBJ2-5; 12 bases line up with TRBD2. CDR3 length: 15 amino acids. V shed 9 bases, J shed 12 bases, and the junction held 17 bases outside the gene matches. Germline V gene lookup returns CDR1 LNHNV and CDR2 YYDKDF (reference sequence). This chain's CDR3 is CATRDSGTSGLGEYF. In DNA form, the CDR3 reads TGTGCCACGAGAGACTCCGGGACTAGCGGGCTGGGAGAGTACTTC.

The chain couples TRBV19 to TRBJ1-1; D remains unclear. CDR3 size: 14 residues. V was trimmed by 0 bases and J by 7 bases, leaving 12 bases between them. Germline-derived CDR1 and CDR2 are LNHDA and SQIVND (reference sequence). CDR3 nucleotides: TGTGCCAGTAGTATAGATGGAGGAGCGAGTGAAGCTTTCTTT. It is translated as CASSIDGGASEAFF.

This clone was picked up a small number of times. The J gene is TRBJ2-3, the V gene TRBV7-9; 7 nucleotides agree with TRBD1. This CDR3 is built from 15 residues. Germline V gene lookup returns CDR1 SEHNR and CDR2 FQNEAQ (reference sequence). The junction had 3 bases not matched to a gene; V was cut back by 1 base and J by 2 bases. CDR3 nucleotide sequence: TGTGCCAGCAGCTTAGTGACAGGGCACACAGATACGCAGTATTTT. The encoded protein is CASSLVTGHTDTQYF.

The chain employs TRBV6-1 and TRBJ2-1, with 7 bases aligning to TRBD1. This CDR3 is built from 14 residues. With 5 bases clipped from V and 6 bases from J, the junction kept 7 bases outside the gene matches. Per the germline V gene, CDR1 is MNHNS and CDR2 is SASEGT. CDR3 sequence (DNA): TGTGCCAGCAGTCGCCGGGACAGCCTCAATGAGCAGTTCTTC. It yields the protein CASSRRDSLNEQFF.

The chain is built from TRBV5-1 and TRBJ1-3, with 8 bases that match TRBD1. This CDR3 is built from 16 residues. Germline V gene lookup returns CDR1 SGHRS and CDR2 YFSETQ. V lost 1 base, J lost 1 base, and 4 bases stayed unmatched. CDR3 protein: CASSLNTGGSGNTIYF. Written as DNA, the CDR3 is TGCGCCAGCAGCTTGAATACAGGGGGATCTGGAAACACCATATATTTT.

The CDR3 DNA reads as TGTGCCAGCAGTTACTTCTTGGAAGGGGGCCATGAGCAGTTCTTC. It translates to CASSYFLEGGHEQFF. J is TRBJ2-1 and V is TRBV6-5, with 7 positions matching TRBD1. This CDR3 is built from 15 residues. Germline CDR1 reads MNHEY; CDR2 reads SVGAGI. After removal of 1 base from V and 8 bases from J, the junction contained 8 bases not matched to a gene.

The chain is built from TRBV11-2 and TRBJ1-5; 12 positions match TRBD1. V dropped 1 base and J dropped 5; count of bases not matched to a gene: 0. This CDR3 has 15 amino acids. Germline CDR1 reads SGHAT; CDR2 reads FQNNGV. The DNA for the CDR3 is TGTGCCAGCAGCTTAGGGGACAGGGGGCATCAGCCCCAGCATTTT. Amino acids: CASSLGDRGHQPQHF.

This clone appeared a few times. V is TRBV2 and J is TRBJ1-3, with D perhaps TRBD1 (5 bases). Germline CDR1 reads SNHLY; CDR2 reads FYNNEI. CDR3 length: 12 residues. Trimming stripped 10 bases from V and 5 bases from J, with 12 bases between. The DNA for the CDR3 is TGTGCCACCAACGAGGACAGAAACACCATATATTTT. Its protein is CATNEDRNTIYF.

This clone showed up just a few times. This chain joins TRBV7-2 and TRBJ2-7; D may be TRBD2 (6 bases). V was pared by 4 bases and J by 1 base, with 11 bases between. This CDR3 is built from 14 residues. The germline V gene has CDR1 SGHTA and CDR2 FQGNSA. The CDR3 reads CASSSGTYSYEQYF. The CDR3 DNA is TGTGCCAGCAGCTCCGGGACTTATTCCTACGAGCAGTACTTC. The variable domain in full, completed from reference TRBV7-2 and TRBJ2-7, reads GAGVSQSPSNKVTEKGKDVELRCDPISGHTALYWYRQSLGQGLEFLIYFQGNSAPDKSGLPSDRFSAERTGGSVSTLTIQRTQQEDSAVYLCASSSGTYSYEQYFGPGTRLTVT.

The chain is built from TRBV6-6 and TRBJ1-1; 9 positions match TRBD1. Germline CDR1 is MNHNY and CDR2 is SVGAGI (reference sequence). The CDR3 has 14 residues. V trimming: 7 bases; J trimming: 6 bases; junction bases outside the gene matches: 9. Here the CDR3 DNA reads TGTGCCAGCACAAAACAGGGGGCGGTCTCTGAAGCTTTCTTT. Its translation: CASTKQGAVSEAFF.

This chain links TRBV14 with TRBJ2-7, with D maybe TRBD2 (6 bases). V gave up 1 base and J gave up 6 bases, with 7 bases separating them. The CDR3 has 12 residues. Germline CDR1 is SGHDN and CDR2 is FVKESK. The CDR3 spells CASSQVGGEQYF. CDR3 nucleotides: TGTGCCAGCAGCCAAGTGGGAGGCGAGCAGTACTTC.

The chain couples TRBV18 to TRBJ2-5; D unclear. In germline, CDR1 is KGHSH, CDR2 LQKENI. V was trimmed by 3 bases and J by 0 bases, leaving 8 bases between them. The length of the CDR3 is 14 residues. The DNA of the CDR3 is TGTGCCAGCTCACCTTCGAGAAACCAAGAGACCCAGTACTTC. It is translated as CASSPSRNQETQYF.